This is a list of T cell receptor beta chains from one sample in a study of resident and recirculating memory T cells in vitiligo. Assay used: immunoSEQ multiplex PCR; TCRdb lists only in-frame clones, some missing. The table shows more than 70,000 clones, with about 90% occurring only once. What was sequenced was blood. The receptors here all came from a male donor with vitiligo. Each CDR3 is given with its conserved first and last residue. Fields, in order: V gene, D gene, clone size, J gene, CDR3 protein, CDR3 DNA. D genes are given only for firm matches. Clone size is shown for a subset of rows, as once, few, many or a class of expanded clone.

>TRBV5-5|NA|NA|TRBJ2-1
CASSLGAYNEQFF
TGTGCCAGCAGTTTAGGGGCATACAATGAGCAGTTCTTC
>TRBV5-1|TRBD2|NA|TRBJ2-7
CASSSGLALPNEQYF
TGCGCCAGCAGCTCGGGACTAGCGCTACCTAACGAGCAGTACTTC
>TRBV7-2|NA|NA|TRBJ2-1
CASRQGGSYNEQFF
TGTGCCAGCAGACAGGGAGGGTCCTACAATGAGCAGTTCTTC
>TRBV18|NA|NA|TRBJ1-3
CASSPPAAGIFSGNTIYF
TGTGCCAGCTCACCCCCCGCAGCGGGAATTTTCTCTGGAAACACCATATATTTT
>TRBV5-1|TRBD2|NA|TRBJ2-1
CASSLAPSGRGGNEQFF
TGCGCCAGCAGCTTGGCTCCTAGCGGGAGAGGGGGCAATGAGCAGTTCTTC
>TRBV19|NA|NA|TRBJ2-7
CASSQPGSPAAYEQYF
TGTGCCAGTAGCCAACCCGGGTCCCCCGCGGCCTACGAGCAGTACTTC
>TRBV7-9|TRBD1|NA|TRBJ1-3
CASGRGQGDSGNTIYF
TGTGCCAGCGGACGTGGACAGGGAGACTCCGGAAACACCATATATTTT
>TRBV7-9|TRBD2|NA|TRBJ2-2
CASSFGPSGRAATGELFF
TGTGCCAGCAGCTTTGGTCCTAGCGGGAGGGCCGCCACCGGGGAGCTGTTTTTT
>TRBV4-1|TRBD2|NA|TRBJ2-3
CASQPTRGGGTDTQYF
TGCGCCAGCCAGCCAACTCGGGGGGGAGGGACAGATACGCAGTATTTT
>TRBV10-3|NA|NA|TRBJ1-1
CAISARSGKDEAFF
TGTGCCATCAGTGCCAGGTCCGGTAAGGATGAAGCTTTCTTT
>TRBV5-1|TRBD2|NA|TRBJ2-7
CASSLAGGPQEQYF
TGCGCCAGCAGCTTAGCGGGAGGGCCACAGGAGCAGTACTTC
>TRBV28|TRBD1|NA|TRBJ1-2
CASSQPAGGEGYTF
TGTGCCAGCAGCCAGCCCGCAGGGGGTGAAGGCTACACCTTC
>TRBV9|TRBD2|NA|TRBJ2-5
CASSSWTSGRGETQYF
TGTGCCAGCAGCTCATGGACTAGCGGGAGGGGGGAGACCCAGTACTTC
>TRBV28|NA|NA|TRBJ2-7
CASSKGGPVFRSYEQYF
TGTGCCAGCAGCAAGGGGGGGCCCGTTTTTAGGTCCTACGAGCAGTACTTC
>TRBV7-9|NA|NA|TRBJ1-1
CASSLQAWNTEAFF
TGTGCCAGCAGCTTACAGGCTTGGAACACTGAAGCTTTCTTT
>TRBV4-3|NA|NA|TRBJ2-5
CASSQEILRGETQYF
TGCGCCAGCAGCCAAGAAATTCTCAGGGGAGAGACCCAGTACTTC
>TRBV27|NA|NA|TRBJ1-2
CASSFSGTLRYGYTF
TGTGCCAGCAGTTTTTCCGGGACACTCCGCTATGGCTACACCTTC
>TRBV7-2|TRBD2|NA|TRBJ2-3
CASSLDSGSGTDTQYF
TGTGCCAGCAGCTTAGATAGCGGGAGTGGGACAGATACGCAGTATTTT
>TRBV7-9|TRBD1|NA|TRBJ2-2
CASSGGQGAVTGELFF
TGTGCCAGCAGCGGGGGACAGGGGGCAGTTACCGGGGAGCTGTTTTTT
>TRBV4-1|TRBD1|NA|TRBJ1-2
CASSPGGRGTVIANYGYTF
TGCGCCAGCAGCCCCGGAGGAAGGGGGACAGTAATAGCTAACTATGGCTACACCTTC
>TRBV28|NA|NA|TRBJ1-1
CASRSGGRMNTEAFF
TGTGCCAGCAGGTCGGGGGGGAGAATGAACACTGAAGCTTTCTTT
>TRBV28|TRBD2|NA|TRBJ2-1
CASSFPGLAGNEQFF
TGTGCCAGCAGCTTCCCGGGACTAGCTGGCAATGAGCAGTTCTTC
>TRBV28|TRBD2|once|TRBJ2-3
CASRIGRLAGAAEVDTQYF
TGTGCCAGCAGGATTGGGAGACTAGCGGGAGCGGCGGAGGTAGATACGCAGTATTTT
>TRBV9|TRBD2|NA|TRBJ2-7
CASSLGGVTVHEQYF
TGTGCCAGCAGCCTTGGGGGGGTTACGGTCCACGAGCAGTACTTC
>TRBV29-1|TRBD1|NA|TRBJ1-1
CSVDGEQGAGDTEAFF
TGCAGCGTTGATGGCGAGCAGGGGGCGGGTGACACTGAAGCTTTCTTT
>TRBV6-4|TRBD1|NA|TRBJ1-5
CASSDSTGGNQPQHF
TGTGCCAGCAGTGACTCGACAGGGGGCAATCAGCCCCAGCATTTT
>TRBV10-3|TRBD1|NA|TRBJ1-3
CAISEITAGGGNTIYF
TGTGCCATCAGTGAGATCACGGCAGGGGGAGGAAACACCATATATTTT
>TRBV18|TRBD2|NA|TRBJ2-7
CASSPSRTSLYEQYF
TGTGCCAGCTCACCCTCGCGGACTAGTCTCTACGAGCAGTACTTC
>TRBV4-1|NA|NA|TRBJ2-7
CASSQEFAGPYEQYF
TGCGCCAGCAGCCAAGAATTTGCAGGGCCCTACGAGCAGTACTTC
>TRBV28|NA|NA|TRBJ2-7
CATLPGSSYEQYF
TGTGCCACCCTCCCGGGTTCCTCCTACGAGCAGTACTTC
>TRBV7-2|TRBD2|NA|TRBJ2-2
CASSLFASGNTGELFF
TGTGCCAGCAGCTTATTTGCTAGCGGAAACACCGGGGAGCTGTTTTTT
>TRBV15|TRBD1|NA|TRBJ1-5
CATSGDLRQGLSQPQHF
TGTGCCACCAGCGGGGACCTGAGACAGGGATTGAGTCAGCCCCAGCATTTT
>TRBV19|TRBD2|NA|TRBJ2-1
CASSPLAGREGLEQFF
TGTGCCAGTAGTCCTCTGGCGGGGCGGGAGGGCCTTGAGCAGTTCTTC
>TRBV9|TRBD1|NA|TRBJ2-7
CASSVSGTGANEQYF
TGTGCCAGCAGCGTGTCCGGGACAGGGGCCAACGAGCAGTACTTC
>TRBV6-1|NA|NA|TRBJ1-2
CASSRVYGYTF
TGTGCCAGCAGTCGGGTTTATGGCTACACCTTC
>TRBV28|TRBD2|NA|TRBJ2-1
CASTPTGLAGYNEQFF
TGTGCCAGCACCCCAACGGGACTAGCGGGGTACAATGAGCAGTTCTTC
>TRBV5-1|NA|NA|TRBJ1-1
CASSLVGGFGAFF
TGCGCCAGCAGCTTGGTCGGCGGGTTTGGAGCTTTCTTT
>TRBV15|TRBD2|NA|TRBJ2-7
CATSPERTSGYEQYF
TGTGCCACCAGCCCTGAAAGGACTAGCGGTTACGAGCAGTACTTC
>TRBV20-1|TRBD2|NA|TRBJ2-2
CSAPRGSKLFF
TGCAGTGCTCCGCGGGGGAGTAAGCTGTTTTTT
>TRBV28|TRBD2|NA|TRBJ2-3
CASSPAGDDTDTQYF
TGTGCCAGCAGTCCAGCGGGGGACGACACAGATACGCAGTATTTT
>TRBV28|TRBD2|NA|TRBJ2-1
CASSTQTSASYNEQFF
TGTGCCAGCAGCACACAGACTAGCGCCTCCTACAATGAGCAGTTCTTC
>TRBV19|TRBD1|NA|TRBJ1-2
CAARLQGEDGYTF
TGTGCCGCACGGCTACAGGGGGAGGATGGCTACACCTTC
>TRBV9|NA|NA|TRBJ1-2
CASSVVRQGGVGYTF
TGTGCCAGCAGCGTAGTTCGGCAGGGTGGTGTTGGCTACACCTTC
>TRBV21-1|NA|NA|TRBJ2-7
CASSIRAAGSYEQYF
TGTGCCAGCAGCATCCGGGCGGCGGGGTCCTACGAGCAGTACTTC
>TRBV5-1|TRBD2|NA|TRBJ2-3
CASTTSVSSTDTQYF
TGCGCCAGCACCACTAGCGTCTCTAGCACAGATACGCAGTATTTT
>TRBV9|NA|NA|TRBJ2-3
CASSVLGGSTDTQYF
TGTGCCAGCAGCGTACTTGGGGGGAGCACAGATACGCAGTATTTT
>TRBV11-2|NA|NA|TRBJ2-7
CASRPASGPSYEQYF
TGTGCCAGCAGGCCGGCGAGCGGTCCCTCCTACGAGCAGTACTTC
>TRBV10-1|TRBD1|once|TRBJ2-5
CASRDRGTETQYF
TGCGCCAGTCGGGACAGGGGGACTGAGACCCAGTACTTC
>TRBV7-9|NA|few|TRBJ2-2
CASSLVGESNTGELFF
TGTGCCAGCAGCTTAGTCGGGGAGTCGAACACCGGGGAGCTGTTTTTT
>TRBV19|NA|NA|TRBJ1-5
CASSRTEQPQHF
TGTGCCAGTAGTAGGACAGAGCAGCCCCAGCATTTT
>TRBV2|TRBD2|once|TRBJ2-1
CASSTIYTSGRSGEQFF
TGTGCCAGCAGCACTATATACACTAGCGGGAGAAGTGGTGAGCAGTTCTTC
>TRBV5-4|NA|NA|TRBJ2-3
CASSLEAEAQYF
TGTGCCAGCAGCTTGGAGGCGGAGGCGCAGTATTTT
>TRBV7-3|NA|once|TRBJ2-3
CASSLGLATDTQYF
TGTGCCAGCAGCTTAGGGCTGGCAACAGATACGCAGTATTTT
>TRBV4-1|TRBD2|NA|TRBJ2-3
CASSPVAGGGTDTQYF
TGCGCCAGCAGCCCCGTAGCGGGAGGGGGCACAGATACGCAGTATTTT
>TRBV4-2|NA|many|TRBJ2-1
CASSQDVQGAYNEQFF
TGTGCCAGCAGCCAAGACGTCCAAGGAGCCTACAATGAGCAGTTCTTC